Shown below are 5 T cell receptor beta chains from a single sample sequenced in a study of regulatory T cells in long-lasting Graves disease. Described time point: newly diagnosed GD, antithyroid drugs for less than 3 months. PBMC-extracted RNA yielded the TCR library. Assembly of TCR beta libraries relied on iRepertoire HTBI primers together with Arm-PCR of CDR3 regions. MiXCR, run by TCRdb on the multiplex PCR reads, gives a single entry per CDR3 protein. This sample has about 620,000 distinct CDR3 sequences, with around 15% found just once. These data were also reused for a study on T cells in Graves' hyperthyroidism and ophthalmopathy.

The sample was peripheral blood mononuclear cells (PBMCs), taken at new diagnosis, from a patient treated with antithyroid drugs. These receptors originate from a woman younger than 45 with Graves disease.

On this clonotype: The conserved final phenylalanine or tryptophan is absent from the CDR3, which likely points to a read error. The CDR3 loop is CASSREPHTEAFL. In DNA form, the CDR3 reads TGTGCCAGCAGCCGAGAACCCCACACTGAAGCTTTCCTT. The V gene is TRBV3-1, the J gene TRBJ1-1; D is unclear. The V and J ends lost 4 bases and 3 bases respectively, with 9 bases between them. The CDR3 runs to 13 residues. The germline gives CDR1 LGHDT, CDR2 YNNKEL (reference sequence).

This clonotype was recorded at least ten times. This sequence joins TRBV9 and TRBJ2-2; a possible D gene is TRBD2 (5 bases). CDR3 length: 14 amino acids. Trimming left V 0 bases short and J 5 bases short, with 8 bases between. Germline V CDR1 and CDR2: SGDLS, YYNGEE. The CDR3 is CASSVALATGELFF. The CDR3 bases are TGTGCCAGCAGCGTAGCTCTAGCTACCGGGGAGCTGTTTTTT.

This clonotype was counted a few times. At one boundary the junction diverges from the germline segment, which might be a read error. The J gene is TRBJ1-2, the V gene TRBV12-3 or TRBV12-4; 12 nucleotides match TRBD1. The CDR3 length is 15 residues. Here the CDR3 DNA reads TGTGCCGGCAGTGGTCCCGGGACAGGGGGCGGTGGCTACACCTTC. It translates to CAGSGPGTGGGGYTF.

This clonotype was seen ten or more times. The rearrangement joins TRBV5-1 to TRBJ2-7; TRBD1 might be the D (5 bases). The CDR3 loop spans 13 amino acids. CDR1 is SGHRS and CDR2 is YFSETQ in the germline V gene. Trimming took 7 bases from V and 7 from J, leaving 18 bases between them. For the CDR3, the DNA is TGCGCCAGCGGACAAAGGACGTCCGGGGAGCAGTACTTC. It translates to CASGQRTSGEQYF.

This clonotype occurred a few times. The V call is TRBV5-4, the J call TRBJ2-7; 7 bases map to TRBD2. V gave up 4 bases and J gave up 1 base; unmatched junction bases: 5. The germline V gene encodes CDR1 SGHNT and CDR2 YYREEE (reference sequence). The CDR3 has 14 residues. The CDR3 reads CASSQGGGSYEQYF. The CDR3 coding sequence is TGTGCCAGCAGCCAGGGCGGGGGTTCCTACGAGCAGTACTTC.